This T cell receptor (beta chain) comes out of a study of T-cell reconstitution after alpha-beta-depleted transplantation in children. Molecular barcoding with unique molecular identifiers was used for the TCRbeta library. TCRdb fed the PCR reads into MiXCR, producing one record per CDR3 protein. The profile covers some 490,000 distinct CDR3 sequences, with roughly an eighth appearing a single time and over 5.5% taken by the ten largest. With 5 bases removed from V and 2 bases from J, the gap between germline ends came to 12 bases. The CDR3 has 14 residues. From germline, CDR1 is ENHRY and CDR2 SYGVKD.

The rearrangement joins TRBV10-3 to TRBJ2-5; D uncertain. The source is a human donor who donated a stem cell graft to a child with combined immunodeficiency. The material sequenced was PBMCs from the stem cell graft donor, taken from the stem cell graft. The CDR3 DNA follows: TGTGCCATCAGTTCCTCGCTCCCTCAAGAGACCCAGTACTTC. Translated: CAISSSLPQETQYF.